Given below is one TCR beta chain in context. What this receptor recognizes is not known. The input lacks base qualities; no much larger clone sits a single base away. The record originates from a study of blood T cell repertoires in COVID-19 (TCRdb year 2020). Broadly, across the study: Samples covering the acute and convalescent phases of COVID-19 were provided by collaborators in the United States, Italy and Spain. The material from the prospective study consisted of cDNA or gDNA derived from T cells, B-cell-depleted T cells, or PBMCs. The dataset comprised deeply sampled blood TCRbeta repertoires from subjects exposed to, actively infected with, or recovered from COVID-19. The repertoires were released in a freely available public database intended as a resource for research on the immune response to SARS-CoV-2. The samples were drawn from the first 160 participants of the ongoing ImmuneRACE study and from more than 1,000 subjects provided by 6 global collaborators. The sample metadata nearly always contained a de-identified subject ID, COVID-19 status, age in years and sex. Where HLA class I and class II types were available, the types were taken from metadata supplied by the sample provider, not from assay-based typing. Study-wide findings and limitations: The quantity of clinical and demographic metadata differed by source and by participant and was supplied without curation.

A second Seattle source provided samples from volunteer blood donors who had recovered from COVID-19. Collaborating institutions collected whole blood in K2EDTA tubes following their own protocols. For TCRbeta analysis, collaborators shipped samples in one of three forms: frozen whole blood, isolated PBMCs, or DNA extracted from either of those sample types. TCRbeta CDR3 regions were amplified from genomic DNA by means of the immunoSEQ Assay, a bias-controlled multiplex PCR. For the original study's pipeline: Nucleated cell counts per sample were estimated from amplification of reference gene primers within the assay. To quantify the absolute abundance of each unique TCRbeta CDR3 rearrangement, sequence reads were collapsed and filtered. Productive Simpson clonality was computed per sample as the square root of Simpson's diversity index over productive rearrangements. Imported from immuneACCESS, the table was reduced by TCRdb to in-frame sequences with V and J called. These copies leave out some clones; in studies compared against another copy, an unresolved V gene accounts for under half, and the cause of the remainder is not known. V, J and clone size were drawn from that table, and D and trimming were deduced from the DNA. This sample gives about 140,000 clones in total; around 80% of them show up just once. The ten most abundant clones make up approximately 3.6% of the sample.

The CDR3, cysteine through phenylalanine, is 13 amino acids long. The CDR3 DNA has 39 bases and is translated from base 1. The V and J ends are trimmed by 4 bases and 2 bases, leaving 9 bases between them. For CDR1 and CDR2, the germline V gene lists SGHRS and YFSETQ. The sequence was collected from an older man who had recovered from COVID-19. Sequenced input: peripheral blood. The chain was built from TRBV5-1 and TRBJ2-5; a tentative D match to TRBD1 spans 6 bases. The nucleotide sequence reads as follows: TGCGCCAGCAGCGCTGGACAGCAAGAGACCCAGTACTTC. Translated, this is CASSAGQQETQYF.